The 12 T cell receptor beta chains in this list originate from one sample, sequenced in a study of beta chain features in type 1 diabetes. Notes on the study in general: When Type 1 diabetes patients were examined, their TCRB CDR3s proved moderately but significantly shorter in all four CD4+ subsets.

Expressed TCRB transcripts were sequenced, since all the RNA that had been isolated was reverse transcribed. The data were produced by immunoSEQ multiplex PCR, yet TCRdb's version contains in-frame clones alone and is incomplete. The sample has around 340,000 clones; 9.3% are singletons. Their antigens are not known. Sequencing input: central memory CD4+ T cells from blood. Receptors were obtained from a man aged 25-45 years with type 1 diabetes.

This clone has just a few counts. The chain combines TRBV10-3 with TRBJ1-2; 8 nucleotides match TRBD1. The CDR3 runs 12 residues. CDR1 is ENHRY, CDR2 SYGVKD, per germline. Trimming at V came to 10 bases and at J to 6 bases, leaving 7 bases not matched to a gene. The CDR3 region has the DNA TGTGCCACGACGGACAGGGCGCATGGCTACACCTTC. It encodes CATTDRAHGYTF.

This chain links TRBV7-9 with TRBJ1-2; D is possibly TRBD1 (5 bases). The V end was cut by 1 base, the J end by 8 bases, with 8 bases between. Germline CDR1 reads SEHNR; CDR2 reads FQNEAQ (reference sequence). The CDR3 extends over 12 amino acids. CDR3 DNA sequence: TGTGCCAGCAGCTTAGTAGGGGAAGGCTACACCTTC. As protein: CASSLVGEGYTF.

There are many counts of this clone. The chain links TRBV28 to TRBJ2-3, with TRBD2 matching 9 bases. Germline assignment: CDR1 MDHEN and CDR2 SYDVKM. The CDR3 contains 14 residues. V shed 6 bases and J 4 bases; nucleotides not matched to a gene: 5. The CDR3 protein is CASRGLAGADTQYF. The CDR3 region has the DNA TGTGCCAGCAGGGGACTAGCAGGGGCAGATACGCAGTATTTT.

V gene TRBV29-1 combines with J gene TRBJ2-1; D may match TRBD1 or TRBD2 (5 bases each). The CDR3 has 14 amino acids. V was pared by 7 bases and J by 0 bases, with 13 bases between. The germline CDR1 and CDR2 sequences are SQVTM and ANQGSEA. Here the CDR3 DNA reads TGCAGCGGGGGCGGGCAGAGCTCCTACAATGAGCAGTTCTTC. Its protein product is CSGGGQSSYNEQFF.

This chain joins TRBV25-1 and TRBJ1-2; a possible D gene is TRBD1 (6 bases). Germline V gene lookup returns CDR1 MGHDK and CDR2 SYGVNS. The V gene lost 4 bases and the J gene lost 6 bases, with 12 bases spanning the gap. The CDR3 consists of 13 residues. The chain's CDR3 is CASSVGQGHGYTF. CDR3 nucleotide sequence: TGTGCCAGCAGTGTGGGGCAGGGGCATGGCTACACCTTC.

As regards this clone: One end of the junction is discordant with germline, which a read error may explain. Distinct nucleotide sequences in the sample also encode this CDR3. V is TRBV7-2 and J is TRBJ2-5; either TRBD1 or TRBD2 may fit D (5 bases each). Germline-derived CDR1 and CDR2 are SGHTA and FQGNSA. The length of the CDR3 is 12 residues. The CDR3 DNA is TGCGCCAGCAGCCCCTCCGGGGCTGCCCAGTACTTC. It specifies CASSPSGAAQYF.

J is TRBJ2-3 and V is TRBV5-1; 9 nucleotides match TRBD2. V shed 6 bases, J shed 1 base, and the junction held 9 bases outside the gene matches. The CDR3 runs to 16 residues. The germline gives CDR1 SGHRS, CDR2 YFSETQ. The CDR3 coding sequence is TGCGCCAGCACCCTGCTTCCTAGCGGGGGCACAGATACGCAGTATTTT. It specifies CASTLLPSGGTDTQYF.

There are a few counts of this clone. The chain uses TRBV11-2 and TRBJ2-1; 7 bases match TRBD2. Germline values: CDR1 SGHAT, CDR2 FQNNGV. Germline trimming cut 4 bases from V and 10 bases from J; bases unmatched to any gene: 1. This CDR3 has 11 amino acids. The CDR3 nucleotides read TGTGCCAGCAGCTGGGAGGGGGAGCAGTTCTTC. This translates into CASSWEGEQFF.

This clone was picked up a small number of times. The chain couples TRBV4-3 to TRBJ2-1; 8 bases match TRBD2. This CDR3 is 17 amino acids long. The V segment lost 0 bases and the J segment 3 bases; nucleotides outside the gene matches: 7. Germline V gene sequence: CDR1 LGHNA, CDR2 YSLEER. The CDR3 here is CASSQDSTSGIYNEQFF. CDR3 nucleotide sequence: TGCGCCAGCAGCCAAGATTCAACTAGCGGAATCTACAATGAGCAGTTCTTC.

This clone was counted a few times. The same CDR3 can be traced to other DNA sequences in this sample. J is TRBJ2-5 and V is TRBV7-2; the D gene is possibly TRBD1 (5 bases). V shed 3 bases and J shed 3 bases, with 8 bases lying between them. The CDR3 is 13 residues long. In germline, CDR1 is SGHTA, CDR2 FQGNSA. The CDR3 reads CASSLTVKETQYF. CDR3 in DNA: TGTGCCAGCAGCTTGACAGTTAAAGAGACCCAGTACTTC.

This clone has ten or more counts. This sequence joins TRBV19 and TRBJ1-3, with D unresolved. Trimming cost V 3 bases and J 4 bases, with 10 bases left between them. Germline lookup yields CDR1 LNHDA and CDR2 SQIVND (reference sequence). The CDR3 loop spans 14 amino acids. In DNA, the CDR3 is TGTGCCAGTAGTATCACCAGAGACGGAAACACCATATATTTT. Its protein product is CASSITRDGNTIYF. The whole variable domain, filled in from reference TRBV19 and TRBJ1-3, reads DGGITQSPKYLFRKEGQNVTLSCEQNLNHDAMYWYRQDPGQGLRLIYYSQIVNDFQKGDIAEGYSVSREKKESFPLTVTSAQKNPTAFYLCASSITRDGNTIYFGEGSWLTVV.

This chain uses TRBV18 with TRBJ1-2, with no clear D. Germline V gives CDR1 KGHSH, CDR2 LQKENI. V was cut by 3 bases and J by 8 bases, with 16 bases left in between. This CDR3 is built from 14 residues. This CDR3 is CASSPDKGIRGYTF. The CDR3, as DNA: TGTGCCAGCTCACCCGATAAGGGCATTCGGGGCTACACCTTC.